This TCR beta chain was found in a study of T cell responses to AZD1222 COVID-19 vaccine. The ends lost 5 bases at V and 6 bases at J; junction bases unmatched: 4. CDR3 size: 12 residues. Germline lookup yields CDR1 SGHTA and CDR2 FQGNSA. Sequenced by immunoSEQ multiplex PCR; TCRdb stores in-frame clones only, minus some. The sample lists around 190,000 clones; around nine tenths were seen once. This clone has just one count. Its matching antigen is unknown. Study results and caveats: Spike-specific TCR breadth and depth were elevated following two AZD1222 doses.

The chain links TRBV7-2 to TRBJ2-7, with 7 positions matching TRBD2. The sample was peripheral blood, taken on day 0 of AZD1222 vaccination. This clonotype was sampled from an adult in good health. CDR3 loop: CASSPTGGEQYF. The CDR3 bases are TGTGCCAGCAGCCCCACGGGGGGCGAGCAGTACTTC.